This TCR beta chain was profiled in a study of shared clonotypes between healthy human individuals. For every subset, genomic DNA was evenly distributed across several immunoSEQ plates. The assay was immunoSEQ multiplex PCR, and TCRdb's table has in-frame clones only and misses some. This sample carries roughly 2,500,000 clones, approximately 93% of them seen once, and the ten largest clones take around 0.37%. This clone occurred a few times. Its antigen is still unknown. Study-wide results and limits: Sorted-subset samples were not fully sequenced, rarefaction indicated. Clonotype sharing levels among donors were expected to vary with sequencing depth.

CDR3 length equals 14 residues. Deletions cut 5 bases from V and 0 bases from J, with 10 bases between. CDR1 MDHEN and CDR2 SYDVKM come from the germline V gene. This rearrangement joins TRBV28 to TRBJ1-1; D is undetermined. This clonotype originated in a young man in good health. Some clones in this sample may be carry-over from other donors' samples. The sample was naive CD4+ T cells from PBMCs. Subset defined: CD45RA+ positively selected. The CDR3 loop is CASSVTSLNTEAFF. The CDR3 bases are TGTGCCAGCAGTGTCACCTCATTGAACACTGAAGCTTTCTTT.